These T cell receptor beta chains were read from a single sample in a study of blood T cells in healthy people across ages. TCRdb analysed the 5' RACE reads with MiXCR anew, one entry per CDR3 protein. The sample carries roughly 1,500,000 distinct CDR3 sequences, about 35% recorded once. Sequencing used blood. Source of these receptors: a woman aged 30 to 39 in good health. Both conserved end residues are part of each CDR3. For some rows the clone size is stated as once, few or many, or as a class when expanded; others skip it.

CASSDAGALETQYF . TRBV6-2/TRBV6-3 .
CSARDLLGNEQFF TRBJ2-1 TRBV20-1 few
CASSLGTAPGPGEQYF TRBJ2-7 TRBV7-8 .
CASSTRDSHGSSYEQYF TRBJ2-7 TRBV11-2 few
CASRTGWTGYTF TRBJ1-2 TRBV27 .
CASSQGLAGNTETQYF TRBJ2-5 TRBV6-2/TRBV6-3 .
CASSSQGPNEKLFF TRBJ1-4 TRBV27 .
CSASHTDTRYF TRBJ2-3 TRBV20-1 .
CASSGGGPIGETQYF TRBJ2-5 TRBV3-1 .
CASSQDGGRGYLYEQYF TRBJ2-7 TRBV4-1 .
CASSLVGGMYQETQYF TRBJ2-5 TRBV7-8 .
CASSFSRTGGTDTQYF TRBJ2-3 TRBV7-9 .
CASSFVPRGLETQYF TRBJ2-5 TRBV7-6 few
CASSSDFYTTEQFF TRBJ2-1 TRBV7-2 few
CASSLVSGGHNEQFF TRBJ2-1 TRBV12-3/TRBV12-4 few
CASLPSGSGAVNSEQYF . TRBV6-1 .
CASSLGSRAGGTQYF TRBJ2-5 TRBV27 .
CASSHRIAGPKDEQFF TRBJ2-1 TRBV7-9 .
CASSPRVSRYEQYF TRBJ2-7 TRBV9 .
CASSVDGTGVTDTQYF TRBJ2-3 TRBV9 .
CASSPGKGAEGYTF TRBJ1-2 TRBV3-1 few
CASSEYRGYYNEQFF TRBJ2-1 TRBV10-2 .
CSVVTGTWGNEQFF TRBJ2-1 TRBV29-1 few
CSAREDRWNSPLHF TRBJ1-6 TRBV20-1 few
CASNRGGGTQYF TRBJ2-5 TRBV9 few
CSAWTSGDRYEQYF TRBJ2-7 TRBV20-1 .
CSASMFSGVGADTQYF TRBJ2-3 TRBV20-1 many
CSASLPGGTNEKLFF TRBJ1-4 TRBV20-1 .
CASRYRGSEGTEAFF TRBJ1-1 TRBV3-1 .
CASRLGTGTYEQYF TRBJ2-7 TRBV6-5 few
CASSVRDQETQYF TRBJ2-5 TRBV12-3/TRBV12-4 many
CATSDQGQGNNEQFF TRBJ2-1 TRBV24-1 .
CASSSAPGLASTDTQYF TRBJ2-3 TRBV28 few
CASSSQAGAVSTDTQYF TRBJ2-3 TRBV12-3/TRBV12-4 .
CAWTRLAGNTGELFF TRBJ2-2 TRBV30 .
CASSRWVGEGSYNGQFF TRBJ2-1 TRBV4-2 .
CASSLRQPTSYEQYF TRBJ2-7 TRBV11-1 .
CASSPWTGAQYGYTF TRBJ1-2 TRBV6-5 .
CASGGGNIQYF TRBJ2-4 TRBV2 .
CSASRIGRLAGGETQYF TRBJ2-5 TRBV20-1 .
CSETGTSSYEQYF TRBJ2-7 TRBV20-1 few
CATSRAIGKGQETQYF TRBJ2-5 TRBV15 few
CSARDGEGRETQYF TRBJ2-5 TRBV20-1 .
CASSLTGTSVYTGELFF TRBJ2-2 TRBV6-1 few
CASSEGGTGRSRVGYGYTF TRBJ1-2 TRBV6-1 .
CASRHTGAKNIQYF TRBJ2-4 TRBV5-1 few
CASRGTFTYEQYF TRBJ2-7 TRBV2 .
CASSSDPRSSPLHF TRBJ1-6 TRBV7-9 .
CATSRPLAQGTQYF TRBJ2-5 TRBV15 .
CASSDGGGRDTQYF TRBJ2-3 TRBV6-1 .
CASSLLGSDDTQYF TRBJ2-3 TRBV7-3 .
CSARHLSGANVLTF TRBJ2-6 TRBV20-1 few
CSALYSPHEKLFF TRBJ1-4 TRBV20-1 many
CASRASGSNEQFF TRBJ2-1 TRBV9 .
CAISESVDTQYF TRBJ2-3 TRBV10-3 few
CASRPLEGKSGYTF TRBJ1-2 TRBV6-6 .
CASSVGSSGGTHEQYF TRBJ2-7 TRBV9 .
CASSFNQGYTGELFF TRBJ2-2 TRBV7-2 .
CASSSGLAGTSYEQYF TRBJ2-7 TRBV7-8 .
CASSQDPQNEQFF TRBJ2-1 TRBV3-1 once